This T cell receptor beta chain was obtained from a study of neoadjuvant anti-PD-1 for oral cavity cancer. Study details: Most patients had three to four biweekly doses of 3 mg/kg nivolumab before resection.

Six replicates per PBMC sample, mostly from about 500 ng of genomic DNA. TCRdb keeps only in-frame clones here, not all; method: immunoSEQ multiplex PCR. This table has 30,000 to 40,000 clones, around nine tenths appearing once. General study results and limits: TCR analyses covered only a few patients per response group.

This CDR3 has 10 amino acids. The V gene's germline CDR1 is WSHSY and CDR2 SAAADI. V lost 10 bases, J lost 8 bases, and 8 bases lay in between. Turning to this clone: Its antigen remains unidentified.

This specimen was PBMCs, taken before nivolumab (anti-PD-1) treatment. This receptor was identified in a person aged 40 to 85 with oral cavity squamous cell carcinoma. The V call is TRBV10-2, the J call TRBJ2-2; no firm D call. CDR3 in DNA: TGCGCCACCCAGGAGGGGGAGCTGTTTTTT. Encoded protein: CATQEGELFF.